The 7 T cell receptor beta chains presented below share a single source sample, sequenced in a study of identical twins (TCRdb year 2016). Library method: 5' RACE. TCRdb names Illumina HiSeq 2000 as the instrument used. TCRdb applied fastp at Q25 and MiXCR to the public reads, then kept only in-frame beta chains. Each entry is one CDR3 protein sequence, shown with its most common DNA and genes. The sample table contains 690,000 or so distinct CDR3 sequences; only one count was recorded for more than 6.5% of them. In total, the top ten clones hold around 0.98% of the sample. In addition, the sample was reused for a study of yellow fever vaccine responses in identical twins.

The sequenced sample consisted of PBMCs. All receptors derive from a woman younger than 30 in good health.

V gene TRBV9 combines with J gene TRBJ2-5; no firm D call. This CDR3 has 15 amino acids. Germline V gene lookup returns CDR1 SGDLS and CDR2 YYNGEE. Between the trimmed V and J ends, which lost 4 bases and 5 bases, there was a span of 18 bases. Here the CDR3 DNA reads TGTGCCAGCAGCCCAAGCCCCCGTGGTATCGAGACCCAGTACTTC. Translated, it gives CASSPSPRGIETQYF.

The CDR3 DNA reads TGTGCCAGCAGCTTATGGGGGGCGTCCGGAGTAAACATTCAGTACTTC. The encoded protein is CASSLWGASGVNIQYF. The chain has TRBV7-9 and TRBJ2-4; the D call may be TRBD1 or TRBD2 (6 bases each). V lost 2 bases and J lost 6, with 17 bases in between. There are 16 residues in the CDR3. Germline V gene sequence: CDR1 SEHNR, CDR2 FQNEAQ (reference sequence).

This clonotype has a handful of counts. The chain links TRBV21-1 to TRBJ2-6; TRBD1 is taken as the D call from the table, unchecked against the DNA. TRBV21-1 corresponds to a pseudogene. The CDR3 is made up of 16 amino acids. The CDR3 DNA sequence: TGTGCCAGCAGCAAAGTAGGGGTCTCTGGGGCCAACGTCCTGACTTTC. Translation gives CASSKVGVSGANVLTF.

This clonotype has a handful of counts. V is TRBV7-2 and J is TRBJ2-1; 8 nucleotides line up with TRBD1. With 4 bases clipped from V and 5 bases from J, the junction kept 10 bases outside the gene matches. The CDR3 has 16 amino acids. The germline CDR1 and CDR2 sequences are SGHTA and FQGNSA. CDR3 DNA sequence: TGTGCCAGCAGCTCCGTTGCCGGACAGGGAAACAATGAGCAGTTCTTC. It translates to CASSSVAGQGNNEQFF.

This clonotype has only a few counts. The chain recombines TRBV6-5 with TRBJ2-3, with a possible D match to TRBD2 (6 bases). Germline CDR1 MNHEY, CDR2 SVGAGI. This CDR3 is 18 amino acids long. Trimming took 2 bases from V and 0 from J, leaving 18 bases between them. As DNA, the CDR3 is TGTGCCAGCAGTTACACAGTCTTAGGCGGGGCTAGCACAGATACGCAGTATTTT. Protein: CASSYTVLGGASTDTQYF.

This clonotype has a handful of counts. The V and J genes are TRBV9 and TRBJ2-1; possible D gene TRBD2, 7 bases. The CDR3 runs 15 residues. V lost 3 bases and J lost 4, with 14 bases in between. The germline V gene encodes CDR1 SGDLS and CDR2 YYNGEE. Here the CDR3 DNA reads TGTGCCAGCAGCGCCGCGGGGGCCGAATACAATGAGCAGTTCTTC. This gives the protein CASSAAGAEYNEQFF.

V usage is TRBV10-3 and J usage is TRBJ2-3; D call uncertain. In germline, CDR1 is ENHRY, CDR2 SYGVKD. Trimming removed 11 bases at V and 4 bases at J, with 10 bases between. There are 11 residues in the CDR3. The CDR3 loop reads CAVAVADTQYF. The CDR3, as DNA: TGTGCCGTCGCAGTAGCAGATACGCAGTATTTT.